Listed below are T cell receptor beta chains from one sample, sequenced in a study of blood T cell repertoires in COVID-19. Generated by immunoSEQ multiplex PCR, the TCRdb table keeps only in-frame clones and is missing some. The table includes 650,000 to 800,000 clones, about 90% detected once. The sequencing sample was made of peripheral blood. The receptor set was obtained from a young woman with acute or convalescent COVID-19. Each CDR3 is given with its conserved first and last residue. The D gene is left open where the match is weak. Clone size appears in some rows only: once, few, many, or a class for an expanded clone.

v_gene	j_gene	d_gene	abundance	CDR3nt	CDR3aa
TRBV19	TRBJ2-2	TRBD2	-	TGTGCCAGTACTCCGGGACTAGCGGGTCTTTGGAACACCGGGGAGCTGTTTTTT	CASTPGLAGLWNTGELFF
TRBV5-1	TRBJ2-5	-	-	TGCGCCAGCAGCTTGGCTCGGGAGTGGGAGACCCAGTACTTC	CASSLAREWETQYF
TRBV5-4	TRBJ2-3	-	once	TGTGCCAGCAGCTGGGGGGACGGTGTTCCCTCCACAGATACGCAGTATTTT	CASSWGDGVPSTDTQYF
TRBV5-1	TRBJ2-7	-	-	TGCGCCAGCAGCTTGACTGTAGCAAATTCCTACGAGCAGTACTTC	CASSLTVANSYEQYF
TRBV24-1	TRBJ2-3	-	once	TGTGCCACCAGCCAGGGGTTGCCCTTAACAGATACGCAGTATTTT	CATSQGLPLTDTQYF
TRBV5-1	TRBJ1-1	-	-	TGCGCCAGCAGCTTGCAGGTGACGAACACTGAAGCTTTCTTT	CASSLQVTNTEAFF
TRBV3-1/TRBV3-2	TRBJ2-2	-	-	TGTGCCAGCAGCCCCACTACCCTCCCGGGGACGAACACCGGGGAGCTGTTTTTT	CASSPTTLPGTNTGELFF
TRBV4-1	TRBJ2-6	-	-	TGCGCCAGCAGCCGAACGAGGGATATCGGGGCCAACGTCCTGACTTTC	CASSRTRDIGANVLTF
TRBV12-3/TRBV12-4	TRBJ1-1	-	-	TGTGCCAGCAGGAGAGAGGTGAACACTGAAGCTTTCTTT	CASRREVNTEAFF
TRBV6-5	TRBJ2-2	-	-	TGTGCCAGCGGGCGAACAGGGTACGACACCGGGGAGCTGTTTTTT	CASGRTGYDTGELFF
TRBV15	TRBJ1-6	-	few	TGTGCCACCAGCGGGGACATGGGCAATTCACCCCTCCACTTT	CATSGDMGNSPLHF
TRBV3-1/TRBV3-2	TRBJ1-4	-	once	TGTGCCAGCAGCCGACGACACGGAACGAATGAAAAACTGTTTTTT	CASSRRHGTNEKLFF
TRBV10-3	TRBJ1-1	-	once	TGTGCCACCGAGGACAGCCTGAACACTGAAGCTTTCTTT	CATEDSLNTEAFF
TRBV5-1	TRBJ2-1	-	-	TGCGCCAGCAGCTTGGGACAGTTAAATGAGCAGTTCTTC	CASSLGQLNEQFF
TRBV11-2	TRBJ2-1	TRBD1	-	TGTGCCAGCAGCTTAGACCCGGGACAGGGGGCCTACAATGAGCAGTTCTTC	CASSLDPGQGAYNEQFF
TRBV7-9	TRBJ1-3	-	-	TGTGCCAGCAGCTTTGGGCAACACTCTGGAAACACCATATATTTT	CASSFGQHSGNTIYF